One and the same sample provided the 30 T cell receptor beta chains below, sequenced in a study of T cell repertoires in cytomegalovirus infection. Antigens for these TCRs are unknown. TCRdb recomputed calls from the reads with MiXCR, one row per CDR3 protein. The repertoire consists of fewer than 350,000 distinct CDR3 sequences, with about 29% occurring once and the leading ten covering over 15%. The specimen comprised cultured PBMCs, sampled from culture after CMV antigen stimulation. All receptors derive from a human donor in good health (CMV status not recorded). Some clones in this sample may be carry-over from other donors' samples.

The chain links TRBV11-1 to TRBJ1-1; possibly TRBD1 for D (5 bases). Trimming cost V 4 bases and J 6 bases, with 18 bases left between them. The CDR3 covers 15 residues. Germline V gene sequence: CDR1 SGHAT, CDR2 FQDESV (reference sequence). The CDR3 loop reads CASSSHPQGNPEAFF. CDR3 in DNA: TGTGCCAGCAGCTCCCACCCTCAGGGAAACCCTGAAGCTTTCTTT.

This clonotype was observed a few times. This chain connects TRBV12-3 or TRBV12-4 to TRBJ1-6; D might be TRBD1 (6 bases). Trimming stripped 5 bases from V and 6 bases from J, with 17 bases between. The CDR3 sequence is 16 residues long. CDR3 coding DNA: TGTGCCAGCAGTCCCCCAGACAGGCGATTTAATTCACCCCTCCACTTT. Residues: CASSPPDRRFNSPLHF.

In this sample, this clonotype turned up a few times. This sequence joins TRBV12-3 or TRBV12-4 and TRBJ1-4, with D unclear. Trimming pared 0 bases from V and 4 bases from J, leaving 12 bases between. This CDR3 is 16 amino acids long. The CDR3 spells CASSLARRPGNEKLFF. CDR3 nucleotides: TGTGCCAGCAGTTTAGCGCGGCGACCCGGTAATGAAAAACTGTTTTTT.

This chain uses TRBV6-1 with TRBJ1-5; D unclear. Germline values: CDR1 MNHNS, CDR2 SASEGT. V lost 3 bases and J 9 bases, leaving 6 bases between the germline ends. The CDR3 has 11 amino acids. CDR3 residues: CASSDPSPQHF. In DNA form, the CDR3 reads TGTGCCAGCAGTGATCCCTCGCCCCAGCATTTT.

The chain is built from TRBV6-2 or TRBV6-3 and TRBJ2-1; either TRBD1 or TRBD2 may supply D (7 bases each). This CDR3 is 16 amino acids long. Germline lookup yields CDR1 MNHEY and CDR2 SVGEGT. Deletions cut 2 bases from V and 3 bases from J, with 14 bases between. The CDR3, as DNA: TGTGCCAGCAGTTACCCACCAGGGGGGGACTACAATGAGCAGTTCTTC. Encoded protein: CASSYPPGGDYNEQFF.

The chain recombines TRBV7-3 with TRBJ2-5; D possibly uses TRBD1 or TRBD2 (5 bases each). Looked up from germline, CDR1 is SGHTA and CDR2 is FQGTGA. This CDR3 comprises 16 residues. V was shortened by 1 base and J by 5 bases, with 17 bases between the two germline ends. This CDR3 reads CASSLNEPGTGETQYF. The CDR3 DNA sequence: TGTGCCAGCAGCTTAAACGAGCCGGGGACCGGGGAGACCCAGTACTTC.

This chain connects TRBV11-3 to TRBJ2-1; 11 positions match TRBD2. Trimming cost V 1 base and J 5 bases; bases outside gene matches: 4. Germline CDR1 SGHNT, CDR2 YENEEA. CDR3 length: 16 amino acids. This CDR3 reads CASSLGLAGINNEQFF. The DNA for the CDR3 is TGTGCCAGCAGCTTAGGACTAGCGGGGATAAACAATGAGCAGTTCTTC.

This clonotype was counted many times. This sequence joins TRBV12-5 and TRBJ1-1; D is uncertain. Trimming left V 4 bases short and J 11 bases short, with 14 bases between. The CDR3 has 12 residues. CDR1 and CDR2 from the germline V gene are LGHNT and FRNRAP. The CDR3 region has the DNA TGTGCTAGTGGTTCTGATCGAGAGGCGGCTTTCTTT. Amino acid sequence: CASGSDREAAFF.

V is TRBV6-5 and J is TRBJ2-5, with 11 bases that match TRBD2. J was trimmed by 5 bases and V by 2 bases; bases with no gene match: 7. The CDR3 runs to 16 residues. The germline CDR1 and CDR2 sequences are MNHEY and SVGAGI. As DNA, the CDR3 is TGTGCCAGCAGTTACGGAGTAGCGGGAGGGAGGGAGACCCAGTACTTC. Translated: CASSYGVAGGRETQYF.

This clonotype was counted ten times or more. The chain couples TRBV20-1 to TRBJ1-1, with 7 nucleotides matching TRBD1. Trimming took 0 bases from V and 3 from J; bases not matched to a gene: 10. The CDR3 covers 16 residues. Germline V lookup: CDR1 DFQATT, CDR2 SNEGSKA (reference sequence). The CDR3 nucleotides are TGCAGTGCTAGAGACCAAAGACAGGGCTGGGACACTGAAGCTTTCTTT. Its translation: CSARDQRQGWDTEAFF.

The chain links TRBV9 to TRBJ2-1, with D maybe TRBD2 (6 bases). V was cut by 5 bases and J by 2 bases, with 14 bases left in between. The CDR3 runs 15 residues. Germline CDR1 and CDR2: SGDLS and YYNGEE. This CDR3 is CASSPMGGAYNEQFF. The CDR3 DNA reads TGTGCCAGCAGTCCGATGGGGGGAGCCTACAATGAGCAGTTCTTC.

The chain uses TRBV12-3 or TRBV12-4 and TRBJ2-6; D possibly uses TRBD1 or TRBD2 (5 bases each). The CDR3 covers 16 residues. V lost 5 bases and J 0 bases, leaving 11 bases between the germline ends. CDR3 DNA sequence: TGTGCCAGCAGTCTGGGACGGCACTCTGGGGCCAACGTCCTGACTTTC. Its translation: CASSLGRHSGANVLTF.

This sequence joins TRBV28 and TRBJ1-1, with 9 nucleotides matching TRBD1. The germline gives CDR1 MDHEN, CDR2 SYDVKM. The CDR3 is made up of 16 amino acids. Unmatched junction bases numbered 13, after V lost 8 bases and J lost 3 bases. The CDR3 here is CASPPRDRDRDTEAFF. In nucleotides, the CDR3 is TGTGCCAGCCCTCCCCGGGACAGGGATCGGGACACTGAAGCTTTCTTT.

This clonotype came up a few times. The chain combines TRBV7-6 with TRBJ1-2, with TRBD1 matching over 9 bases. Looked up from germline, CDR1 is SGHVS and CDR2 is FNYEAQ. The V segment lost 4 bases and the J segment 4 bases; nucleotides outside the gene matches: 13. The CDR3 sequence is 17 residues long. The CDR3 bases are TGTGCCAGCAGCTCCCGGGACAGGGTCGAGTTTGGCTATGGCTACACCTTC. Encoded protein: CASSSRDRVEFGYGYTF. The full variable domain, its missing parts supplied by reference TRBV7-6 and TRBJ1-2, is GAGVSQSPRYKVTKRGQDVALRCDPISGHVSLYWYRQALGQGPEFLTYFNYEAQQDKSGLPNDRFSAERPEGSISTLTIQRTEQRDSAMYRCASSSRDRVEFGYGYTFGSGTRLTVV.

V is TRBV6-5 and J is TRBJ2-2; perhaps TRBD2 as D (6 bases). This CDR3 is 16 amino acids long. Trimming removed 2 bases from V and 0 bases from J, with 10 bases in between. Per the germline V gene, CDR1 is MNHEY and CDR2 is SVGAGI. This CDR3 reads CASSYGLPTNTGELFF. The DNA for the CDR3 is TGTGCCAGCAGTTACGGACTACCAACGAACACCGGGGAGCTGTTTTTT.

This clonotype was found a few times. DNA for the CDR3: TGTGCCAGCAGTCTCAACAGGGGAGCAACTAATGAAAAACTGTTTTTT. It codes for CASSLNRGATNEKLFF. This chain links TRBV28 with TRBJ1-4; 7 nucleotides line up with TRBD1. J gave up 0 bases and V 5 bases, and 6 bases lay outside the gene matches. Germline assignment: CDR1 MDHEN and CDR2 SYDVKM. CDR3 length equals 16 residues.

This rearrangement joins TRBV19 to TRBJ2-2; unclear D gene. Germline CDR1 is LNHDA and CDR2 is SQIVND (reference sequence). V was pared by 5 bases and J by 0 bases, with 7 bases between. The CDR3 totals 14 residues. CDR3 protein: CASSYTSNTGELFF. The CDR3 nucleotides are TGTGCCAGTAGTTACACTTCGAACACCGGGGAGCTGTTTTTT.

The J gene is TRBJ1-5, the V gene TRBV6-6; D unclear. The CDR3 is made up of 14 amino acids. Germline V gives CDR1 MNHNY, CDR2 SVGAGI (reference sequence). Trimming cost V 2 bases and J 3 bases, with 8 bases left between them. CDR3 DNA sequence: TGTGCCAGCAGTTACGGACTGGACAATCAGCCCCAGCATTTT. Its protein is CASSYGLDNQPQHF.

The chain has TRBV7-2 and TRBJ1-6, with D possibly matching TRBD1 (5 bases). The CDR3 totals 13 residues. Per the germline V gene, CDR1 is SGHTA and CDR2 is FQGNSA. Between the trimmed V and J ends, which lost 6 bases and 9 bases, there was a span of 12 bases. The CDR3 region has the DNA TGTGCCAGCAGACCCGGGGGGAGTTCACCCCTCCACTTT. This sequence encodes CASRPGGSSPLHF.

The chain combines TRBV12-3 or TRBV12-4 with TRBJ2-6; tentative D call: TRBD2 (6 bases). The V end lost 3 bases, the J end lost 3 bases, and 9 bases lay between the germline ends. CDR3 length: 15 amino acids. The CDR3 DNA is TGTGCCAGCAGTTTTCTGGGACTTGGGGCCAACGTCCTGACTTTC. It translates to CASSFLGLGANVLTF.

This clonotype was detected many times. The chain carries TRBV7-2 and TRBJ2-3, with 12 bases that match TRBD2. CDR1 is SGHTA and CDR2 is FQGNSA in the germline V gene. J gave up 4 bases and V 5 bases, and 7 bases lay outside the gene matches. The CDR3 extends over 16 amino acids. The CDR3 loop is CASSPRLAGAADTQYF. CDR3 DNA: TGTGCCAGCAGCCCGCGACTAGCGGGAGCCGCAGATACGCAGTATTTT.

The genes are TRBV12-3 or TRBV12-4 and TRBJ2-5, with no clear D. Trimming removed 0 bases at V and 1 base at J, with 15 bases between. The CDR3 has 17 residues. The CDR3 sequence: CASSLAVRPGTQETQYF. The CDR3 DNA is TGTGCCAGCAGTTTAGCGGTTAGGCCAGGAACCCAAGAGACCCAGTACTTC.

The J gene is TRBJ2-1, the V gene TRBV6-5; no definite D call. Germline CDR1 MNHEY, CDR2 SVGAGI. The V gene lost 2 bases and the J gene lost 5 bases, with 7 bases spanning the gap. This CDR3 is built from 13 residues. CDR3 loop: CASSYGPNNEQFF. CDR3 sequence (DNA): TGTGCCAGCAGTTACGGACCTAACAATGAGCAGTTCTTC.

This chain uses TRBV19 with TRBJ2-3; D gene ambiguous. V was clipped by 1 base and J by 6 bases, with 8 bases between them. The CDR3 runs to 13 residues. Per germline, CDR1 LNHDA and CDR2 SQIVND (reference sequence). Here the CDR3 DNA reads TGTGCCAGTAGTATAGGAAGTCGGGATACGCAGTATTTT. It is translated as CASSIGSRDTQYF.

This clonotype was detected only a few times. V and J are TRBV7-2 and TRBJ1-1; no reliable D call. Germline V gene sequence: CDR1 SGHTA, CDR2 FQGNSA. The germline V and J ends were trimmed by 5 bases and 3 bases, with 7 bases remaining between them. CDR3 length: 12 residues. This CDR3 reads CASSPPYTEAFF. In DNA form, the CDR3 reads TGTGCCAGCAGCCCCCCCTACACTGAAGCTTTCTTT.

The chain links TRBV7-8 to TRBJ2-7; unclear D gene. Germline-derived CDR1 and CDR2 are SGHVS and FQNEAQ. Trimming removed 3 bases at V and 0 bases at J, with 12 bases between. The CDR3 has 15 amino acids. The CDR3 region is CASSFRTSSSYEQYF. DNA of the CDR3: TGTGCCAGCAGCTTCAGGACGTCGAGCTCCTACGAGCAGTACTTC.

This clonotype was recorded a few times. The chain combines TRBV20-1 with TRBJ2-7; 7 nucleotides line up with TRBD1. Germline V lookup: CDR1 DFQATT, CDR2 SNEGSKA (reference sequence). J was trimmed by 1 base and V by 0 bases; bases with no gene match: 6. This CDR3 region has 15 residues. The CDR3 DNA reads TGCAGTGCTAGAGATGGGGGACAGCCGTCCTACGAGCAGTACTTC. It encodes CSARDGGQPSYEQYF.

V usage is TRBV28 and J usage is TRBJ1-5, with D unclear. This CDR3 is built from 12 residues. Germline V CDR1 and CDR2: MDHEN, SYDVKM. V lost 6 bases to trimming and J lost 0 bases, with 3 bases between them. The CDR3 is CASRSSNQPQHF. Here the CDR3 DNA reads TGTGCCAGCAGGAGTAGCAATCAGCCCCAGCATTTT.

This sequence joins TRBV6-1 and TRBJ1-1; 7 bases are shared with TRBD1. With V trimmed by 0 bases and J by 11 bases, 6 bases remained unmatched. Germline CDR1 MNHNS, CDR2 SASEGT. The CDR3 is 13 amino acids. The CDR3, as DNA: TGTGCCAGCAGTGAAGCGATGCGGGGACAGGCTTTCTTT. This codes for CASSEAMRGQAFF.

The chain couples TRBV4-1 to TRBJ1-2, with D maybe TRBD1 (5 bases). Germline-derived CDR1 and CDR2 are MGHRA and YSYEKL. The length of the CDR3 is 15 residues. The V end lost 4 bases, the J end lost 1 base, and 13 bases lay between the germline ends. The CDR3 coding sequence is TGCGCCAGCAGCCGCGGGGCTGGCAATAACTATGGCTACACCTTC. Amino acid sequence: CASSRGAGNNYGYTF.